The sequence of this T cell receptor (beta chain) was determined in a study of cytomegalovirus exposure and HLA in healthy donors. The wider study: Most donors, about 77% of several hundred genotyped, fell in the Caucasian-associated ancestry cluster. Study-wide results and caveats: It was only CMV serostatus that was available as immune exposure information. In a later analysis, TCR beta V- and J-gene trimming was associated with a missense DCLRE1C variant.

On this clone itself: Its antigen is not identified.

Primers: 60 Vbeta forward and 13 Jbeta reverse. Clones were read by immunoSEQ multiplex PCR, and TCRdb kept only the in-frame ones, dropping some. Among 95,000 to 150,000 clones listed, roughly 80% were seen once. Samples came from healthy bone marrow donors. The CDR3 is made up of 12 amino acids. V lost 2 bases to trimming and J lost 6 bases, with 6 bases between them. Germline lookup yields CDR1 SEHNR and CDR2 FQNEAQ (reference sequence). The clonotype originates from a female donor in good health and CMV-seropositive. The V gene is TRBV7-9, the J gene TRBJ2-3; D may be TRBD1 (5 bases). The sequencing sample was made of PBMCs. CDR3 nucleotides: TGTGCCAGCAGCTTATCAGGGGATACGCAGTATTTT. It is translated as CASSLSGDTQYF.